The sequence of this T cell receptor (beta chain) was determined in a study of blood T cell repertoires in COVID-19. Study context: Sites across the United States, Italy and Spain contributed samples from acute and convalescent COVID-19.

CDR3 length: 16 residues. CDR1 and CDR2 from the germline V gene are LGHNA and YSLEER. The ends lost 1 base at V and 5 bases at J; junction bases unmatched: 8. Original processing methods: Reference gene primer amplification yielded estimated nucleated cell counts. TCRdb's copy holds only in-frame clones and misses some; the assay was immunoSEQ multiplex PCR. V and J calls and clone size come straight from that table; D and trimming were deduced from the DNA. The sample consists of 250,000 to 300,000 clones, over 75% of them appearing once. Specimen: peripheral blood. V usage is TRBV4-3 and J usage is TRBJ2-1; 7 nucleotides align to TRBD1. The sequence derives from a woman aged 25 to 39 with acute or convalescent COVID-19. The CDR3 is CASSQGLTGTNNEQFF. CDR3 nucleotide sequence: TGCGCCAGCAGCCAAGGATTGACAGGGACCAACAATGAGCAGTTCTTC.